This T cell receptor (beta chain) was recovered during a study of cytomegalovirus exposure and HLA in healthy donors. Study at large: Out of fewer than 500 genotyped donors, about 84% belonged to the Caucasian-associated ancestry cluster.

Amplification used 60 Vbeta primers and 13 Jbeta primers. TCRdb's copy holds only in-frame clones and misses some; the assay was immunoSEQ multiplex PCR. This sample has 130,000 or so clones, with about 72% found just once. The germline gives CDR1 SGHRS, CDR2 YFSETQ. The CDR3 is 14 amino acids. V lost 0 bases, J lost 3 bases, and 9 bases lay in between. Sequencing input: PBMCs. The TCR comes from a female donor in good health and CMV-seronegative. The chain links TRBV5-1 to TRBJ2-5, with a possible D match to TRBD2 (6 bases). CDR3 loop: CASSLAPGEETQYF. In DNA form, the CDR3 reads TGCGCCAGCAGCTTGGCGCCGGGGGAAGAGACCCAGTACTTC.